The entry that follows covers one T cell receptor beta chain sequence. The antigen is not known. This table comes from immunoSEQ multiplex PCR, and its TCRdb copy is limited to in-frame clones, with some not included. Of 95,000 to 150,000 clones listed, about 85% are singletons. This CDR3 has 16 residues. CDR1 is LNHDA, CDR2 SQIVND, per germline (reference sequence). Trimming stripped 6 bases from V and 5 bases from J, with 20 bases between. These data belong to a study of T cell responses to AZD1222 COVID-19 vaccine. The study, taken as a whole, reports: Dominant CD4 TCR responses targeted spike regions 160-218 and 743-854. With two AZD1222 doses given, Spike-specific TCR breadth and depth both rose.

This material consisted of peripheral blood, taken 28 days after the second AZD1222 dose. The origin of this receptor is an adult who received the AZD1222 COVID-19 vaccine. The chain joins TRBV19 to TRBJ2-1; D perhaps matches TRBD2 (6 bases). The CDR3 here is CASSPRGGEIHNEQFF. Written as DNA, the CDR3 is TGTGCCAGTAGCCCTCGAGGCGGGGAGATTCACAATGAGCAGTTCTTC.